One and the same sample provided the 21 T cell receptor beta chains below, sequenced in a study of CD8 T cell repertoires and HIV-1 epitope variants. The repertoire was sequenced with immunoSEQ multiplex PCR; TCRdb's copy has only in-frame clones and lacks some. The table lists 5,800 or so clones, 66% of them singletons. No antigen has been assigned to these receptors. Sequencing was performed on cultured CD8+ T cells derived from PBMCs. These TCRs come from a male donor with HIV.

Only a few counts were recorded for this clone. V gene TRBV27 combines with J gene TRBJ2-7, with 7 positions matching TRBD1. The CDR3 spans 13 residues. Trimming removed 5 bases from V and 6 bases from J; junction bases left unmatched: 7. Germline V gene data show CDR1 as MNHEY and CDR2 as SMNVEV (reference sequence). CDR3 nucleotides: TGTGCCAGCAGTGGATCGACAGGGATCGAGCAGTACTTC. Translating it yields CASSGSTGIEQYF.

The chain joins TRBV5-1 to TRBJ2-5; D uncertain. This CDR3 is built from 15 residues. Between the trimmed V and J ends, which lost 0 bases and 1 base, there was a span of 10 bases. Germline V gives CDR1 SGHRS, CDR2 YFSETQ. This chain's CDR3 is CASSLGPTAQETQYF. CDR3 in DNA: TGCGCCAGCAGCTTGGGGCCGACGGCCCAAGAGACCCAGTACTTC.

V gene TRBV7-2 combines with J gene TRBJ1-3; possible D gene TRBD1, 6 bases. The ends were cut back, 1 base at V and 4 bases at J, with 11 bases in the middle. There are 15 residues in the CDR3. CDR1 and CDR2 from the germline V gene are SGHTA and FQGNSA. For the CDR3, the DNA is TGTGCCAGCAGCTTAGAAACAGGGTGGGGAAACACCATATATTTT. As protein: CASSLETGWGNTIYF.

This clone was seen once. The chain carries TRBV10-3 and TRBJ2-2; TRBD2 agrees at 9 bases. CDR3 length: 15 residues. CDR1 is ENHRY and CDR2 is SYGVKD in the germline V gene. The ends lost 1 base at V and 4 bases at J; junction bases unmatched: 1. The CDR3 is CAISELLAGTGELFF. CDR3 nucleotide sequence: TGTGCCATCAGTGAGTTACTAGCGGGCACCGGGGAGCTGTTTTTT.

V and J are TRBV5-1 and TRBJ2-3; 7 positions match TRBD2. Germline assignment: CDR1 SGHRS and CDR2 YFSETQ. This CDR3 contains 15 residues. V trimming: 4 bases; J trimming: 4 bases; junction bases outside the gene matches: 9. The CDR3 protein is CASSAGTTGADTQYF. The CDR3 region has the DNA TGCGCCAGCAGCGCCGGGACTACCGGTGCAGATACGCAGTATTTT.

The chain carries TRBV4-1 and TRBJ2-1; D not certain. Germline loops: CDR1 MGHRA, CDR2 YSYEKL. The V end was cut by 1 base, the J end by 7 bases, with 5 bases between. The CDR3 loop spans 12 amino acids. CDR3 coding DNA: TGCGCCAGCAGCCAAGTTCGGAATGAGCAGTTCTTC. This encodes CASSQVRNEQFF.

The chain links TRBV12-5 to TRBJ1-1; D is possibly TRBD1 (6 bases). The CDR3 is made up of 14 amino acids. V lost 9 bases, J lost 10 bases, and 24 bases lay in between. In germline, CDR1 is LGHNT, CDR2 FRNRAP. The CDR3 region has the DNA TGTGCTAGCAGGGGCGAGGGGAACCCGGAGGGAGCTTTCTTT. Translating gives CASRGEGNPEGAFF.

This clone was seen a few times. The chain employs TRBV5-5 and TRBJ1-1; no definite D call. V was trimmed by 0 bases and J by 6 bases, leaving 6 bases between them. The CDR3 sequence is 12 residues long. CDR1 and CDR2 from the germline V gene are SGHKS and YYEKEE (reference sequence). The DNA for the CDR3 is TGTGCCAGCAGCTTGGGGTACTCTGAAGCTTTCTTT. Its protein product is CASSLGYSEAFF.

This clone was counted between two and nine times. The V and J genes are TRBV5-1 and TRBJ2-5; 9 bases are a match to TRBD2. CDR1 is SGHRS, CDR2 YFSETQ, per germline. There are 16 residues in the CDR3. J lost 4 bases, V lost 5 bases, and 12 bases had no gene match. CDR3: CASSFYSGRRGETQYF. The CDR3 DNA is TGCGCCAGCAGTTTTTATAGCGGGAGAAGGGGAGAGACCCAGTACTTC.

The chain links TRBV2 to TRBJ2-2; TRBD2 aligns across 7 bases. This CDR3 is 17 amino acids long. The germline V gene has CDR1 SNHLY and CDR2 FYNNEI. V lost 3 bases to trimming and J lost 4 bases; unmatched junction nucleotides: 11. This CDR3 is CASSDLLGGIGTGELFF. The CDR3 coding sequence is TGTGCCAGCAGTGACCTGCTGGGGGGGATAGGCACCGGGGAGCTGTTTTTT.

V and J are TRBV5-1 and TRBJ2-1, with TRBD1 matching over 7 bases. The J segment lost 5 bases and the V segment lost 0 bases, leaving 8 bases of the junction unmatched. CDR3 length: 16 amino acids. Germline CDR1 is SGHRS and CDR2 is YFSETQ. Written as DNA, the CDR3 is TGCGCCAGCAGCTTGGCCTTGACAGGGATGAACAATGAGCAGTTCTTC. This gives the protein CASSLALTGMNNEQFF.

The chain is built from TRBV10-1 and TRBJ2-3; D is unresolved. The V end lost 3 bases, the J end lost 0 bases, and 7 bases lay between the germline ends. Looked up from germline, CDR1 is WNHNN and CDR2 is SYGVQD (reference sequence). CDR3 length equals 14 residues. CDR3 DNA sequence: TGCGCCAGCAGTGAATCACCTAGCACAGATACGCAGTATTTT. This sequence encodes CASSESPSTDTQYF.

This clone was detected once. The rearrangement joins TRBV6-6 to TRBJ1-2; D not certain. Germline CDR1 MNHNY, CDR2 SVGAGI (reference sequence). CDR3 size: 14 residues. V lost 1 base to trimming and J lost 7 bases, with 13 bases between them. The CDR3 DNA follows: TGTGCCAGCAGTTACTTCCAGGATCGGGGTGGCTACACCTTC. Amino acids: CASSYFQDRGGYTF.

This clone was seen only once. The chain couples TRBV4-1 to TRBJ1-1; D call uncertain. CDR3 size: 14 residues. Between the trimmed V and J ends, which lost 1 base and 8 bases, there was a span of 14 bases. Germline lookup yields CDR1 MGHRA and CDR2 YSYEKL. The CDR3 coding sequence is TGCGCCAGCAGCCAAGTGTTGGGTACTGGGGAAGCTTTCTTT. This codes for CASSQVLGTGEAFF.

The chain carries TRBV7-8 and TRBJ2-3; 9 nucleotides line up with TRBD2. The CDR3 contains 18 residues. CDR1 and CDR2 (germline): SGHVS, FQNEAQ. V was pared by 5 bases and J by 2 bases, with 14 bases of the junction left unmatched. CDR3 DNA sequence: TGTGCCAGCAGCAAGAGGGCCGGCGGCGGGAGGGACACAGATACGCAGTATTTT. Its protein product is CASSKRAGGGRDTDTQYF.

In its sample, this clone was seen a few times. This chain joins TRBV29-1 and TRBJ2-1, with D unresolved. The CDR3 consists of 13 residues. The V and J ends lost 2 bases and 6 bases respectively, with 11 bases between them. Germline V gene lookup returns CDR1 SQVTM and CDR2 ANQGSEA. Here the CDR3 reads CSVEPDPGNEQFF. The CDR3, as DNA: TGCAGCGTTGAACCGGACCCTGGCAATGAGCAGTTCTTC.

CDR3 DNA sequence: TGTGCCACCAGCCCCGGGACAGGGGGCGCTTACGAGCAGTACTTC. Its translation: CATSPGTGGAYEQYF. V and J are TRBV15 and TRBJ2-7, with TRBD1 matching 12 bases. CDR1 LNHNV and CDR2 YYDKDF come from the germline V gene (reference sequence). J lost 4 bases, V lost 5 bases, and 6 bases had no gene match. The CDR3 runs to 15 residues.

The chain employs TRBV7-8 and TRBJ2-1; TRBD2 aligns across 9 bases. The CDR3 is 20 amino acids. V was pared by 2 bases and J by 8 bases, with 22 bases of the junction left unmatched. CDR1 and CDR2 from the germline V gene are SGHVS and FQNEAQ. In DNA, the CDR3 is TGTGCCAGCAGCTTACCTGCTAGCGGGGCCCTTCCTCTACACAACGATGAGCAGTTCTTC. This sequence encodes CASSLPASGALPLHNDEQFF.

The V and J genes are TRBV4-3 and TRBJ1-1; D is uncertain. Germline lookup yields CDR1 LGHNA and CDR2 YSLEER. V gave up 0 bases and J gave up 4 bases, with 9 bases separating them. The CDR3 has 14 residues. Here the CDR3 reads CASSQESGGTEAFF. CDR3 bases: TGCGCCAGCAGCCAAGAGTCTGGCGGCACTGAAGCTTTCTTT.

This clone was counted between two and nine times. The chain has TRBV7-9 and TRBJ1-5; no firm D call. The CDR3 is 13 residues long. V dropped 3 bases and J dropped 2 bases, with 5 bases sitting between them. CDR1 and CDR2 from the germline V gene are SEHNR and FQNEAQ (reference sequence). The CDR3 DNA reads as TGTGCCAGCAGCTTTGGGGGCAATCAGCCCCAGCATTTT. Amino acid sequence: CASSFGGNQPQHF.

The chain employs TRBV5-1 and TRBJ2-1; TRBD1 or TRBD2 may be the D gene (5 bases each). Trimming left V 0 bases short and J 0 bases short, with 10 bases between. From germline, CDR1 is SGHRS and CDR2 YFSETQ. This CDR3 has 16 amino acids. The CDR3 protein is CASSLGDRSSYNEQFF. The CDR3 DNA sequence: TGCGCCAGCAGCTTGGGGGACCGAAGCTCCTACAATGAGCAGTTCTTC.